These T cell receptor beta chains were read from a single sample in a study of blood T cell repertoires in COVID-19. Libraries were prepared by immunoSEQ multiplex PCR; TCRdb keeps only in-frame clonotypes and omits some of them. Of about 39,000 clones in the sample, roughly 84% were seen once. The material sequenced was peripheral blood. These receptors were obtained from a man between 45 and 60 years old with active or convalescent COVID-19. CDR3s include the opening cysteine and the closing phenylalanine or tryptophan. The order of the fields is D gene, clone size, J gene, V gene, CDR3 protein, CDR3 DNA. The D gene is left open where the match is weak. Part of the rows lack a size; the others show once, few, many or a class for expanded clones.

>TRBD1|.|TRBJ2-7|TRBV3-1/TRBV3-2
CASSLDREYEQYF
TGTGCCAGCAGCCTGGACAGGGAATACGAGCAGTACTTC
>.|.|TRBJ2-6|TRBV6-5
CASSYSPTGGANVLTF
TGTGCCAGCAGTTACTCCCCTACAGGTGGGGCCAACGTCCTGACTTTC
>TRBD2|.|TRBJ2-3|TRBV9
CASSVGVAGKTDTQYF
TGTGCCAGCAGCGTAGGGGTAGCGGGGAAGACAGATACGCAGTATTTT
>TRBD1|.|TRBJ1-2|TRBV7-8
CASSSRQGYGYTF
TGTGCCAGCAGCTCCAGACAGGGCTATGGCTACACCTTC
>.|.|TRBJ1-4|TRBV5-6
CASSLVATTNEKLFF
TGTGCCAGCAGCTTGGTGGCCACAACTAATGAAAAACTGTTTTTT
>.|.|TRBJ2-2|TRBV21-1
CASTPTGRATGELFF
TGTGCCAGCACCCCCACTGGGCGTGCCACCGGGGAGCTGTTTTTT
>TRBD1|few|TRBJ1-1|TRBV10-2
CASRGQGAMNTEAFF
TGCGCCAGCAGAGGGCAGGGGGCCATGAACACTGAAGCTTTCTTT
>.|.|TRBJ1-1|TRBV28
CASSLGGRVNTEAFF
TGTGCCAGCAGTTTAGGGGGCCGAGTGAACACTGAAGCTTTCTTT
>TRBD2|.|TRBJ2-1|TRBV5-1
CASSLDGLAGSDEQFF
TGCGCCAGCAGCTTGGATGGACTAGCGGGGTCGGATGAGCAGTTCTTC
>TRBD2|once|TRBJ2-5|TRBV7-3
CASSLIGGYQETQYF
TGTGCCAGCAGCTTAATCGGGGGGTACCAAGAGACCCAGTACTTC
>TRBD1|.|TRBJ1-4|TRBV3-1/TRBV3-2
CASSEKQGANEKLFF
TGTGCCAGCAGCGAAAAGCAGGGGGCTAATGAAAAACTGTTTTTT
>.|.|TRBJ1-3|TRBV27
CASSLSFHPDFSGNTIYF
TGTGCCAGCAGTTTGTCGTTTCATCCGGACTTCTCTGGAAACACCATATATTTT
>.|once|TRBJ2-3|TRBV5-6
CASSLGPSRGHTDTQYF
TGTGCCAGCAGCTTAGGACCCAGTAGGGGACACACAGATACGCAGTATTTT
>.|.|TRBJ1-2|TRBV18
CASSPGPGLAGGYTF
TGTGCCAGCTCACCCGGCCCGGGTCTTGCTGGTGGCTACACCTTC
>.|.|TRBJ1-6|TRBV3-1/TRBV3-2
CASSGRRGNSPLHF
TGTGCCAGCAGCGGACGAAGGGGCAATTCACCCCTCCACTTT
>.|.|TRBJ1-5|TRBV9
CASSPSDGGNQPQHF
TGTGCCAGCAGCCCTTCGGACGGGGGAAATCAGCCCCAGCATTTT
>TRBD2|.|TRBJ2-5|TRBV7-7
CASKNGLAGSETQYF
TGTGCCAGCAAAAACGGACTAGCGGGGTCAGAGACCCAGTACTTC
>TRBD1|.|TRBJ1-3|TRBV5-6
CASSSGQGASGNTIYF
TGTGCCAGCAGCTCGGGACAGGGGGCGTCTGGAAACACCATATATTTT
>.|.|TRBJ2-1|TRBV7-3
CASSLSGGRDYNEQFF
TGTGCCAGCAGCTTAAGTGGGGGCAGGGATTACAATGAGCAGTTCTTC
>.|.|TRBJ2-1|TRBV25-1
CASSLQGRLHEQFF
TGTGCCAGCAGTCTTCAGGGTCGATTGCATGAGCAGTTCTTC
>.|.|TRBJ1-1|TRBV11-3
CASSLGRVTEAFF
TGTGCCAGCAGCTTAGGGAGGGTAACTGAAGCTTTCTTT
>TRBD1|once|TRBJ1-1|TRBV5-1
CASKSMTGGTNTEAFF
TGCGCCAGCAAGTCTATGACAGGGGGCACGAACACTGAAGCTTTCTTT
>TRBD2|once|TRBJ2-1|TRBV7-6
CASSLRKGSSGGAFLNEQFF
TGTGCCAGCAGCTTGCGAAAGGGGTCTAGCGGGGGGGCCTTTTTGAATGAGCAGTTCTTC
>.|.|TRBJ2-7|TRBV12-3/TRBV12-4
CASSSQGYEQYF
TGTGCCAGCAGTTCCCAGGGCTACGAGCAGTACTTC
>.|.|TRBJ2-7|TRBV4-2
CASSPQPGSSYEQYF
TGTGCCAGCAGCCCGCAGCCGGGATCCTCCTACGAGCAGTACTTC
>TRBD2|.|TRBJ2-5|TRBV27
CASSPTSLGETQYF
TGTGCCAGCAGTCCGACTAGCTTAGGGGAGACCCAGTACTTC
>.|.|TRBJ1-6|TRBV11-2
CASSAQRGGNSPLHF
TGTGCCAGCAGCGCCCAACGGGGTGGGAATTCACCCCTCCACTTT
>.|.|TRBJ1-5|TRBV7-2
CASSLPGTQNQPQHF
TGTGCCAGCAGCTTACCCGGGACACAGAATCAGCCCCAGCATTTT
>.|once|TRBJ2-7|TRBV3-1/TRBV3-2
CASSQGSLFTYEQYF
TGTGCCAGCAGCCAGGGGAGTCTATTTACCTACGAGCAGTACTTC
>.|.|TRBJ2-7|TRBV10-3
CATRAGSYEQYF
TGTGCCACCAGGGCCGGGTCCTACGAGCAGTACTTC
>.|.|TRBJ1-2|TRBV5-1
CASSLGQNYGYTF
TGCGCCAGCAGCTTGGGACAGAACTATGGCTACACCTTC
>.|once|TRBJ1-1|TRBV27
CASSARGSTEAFF
TGTGCCAGCAGTGCGAGGGGGAGCACTGAAGCTTTCTTT
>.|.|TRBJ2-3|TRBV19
CASSISQYTDTQYF
TGTGCCAGTAGTATTTCCCAGTACACAGATACGCAGTATTTT
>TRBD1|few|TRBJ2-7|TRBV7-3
CASSWTGVQYF
TGTGCCAGCAGCTGGACAGGGGTTCAGTACTTC
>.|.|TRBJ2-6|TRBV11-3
CASSARGGSGANVLTF
TGTGCCAGCAGCGCTAGGGGGGGCTCTGGGGCCAACGTCCTGACTTTC
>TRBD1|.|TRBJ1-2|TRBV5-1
CASSPGTGDSGYTF
TGCGCCAGCAGCCCCGGGACAGGGGATAGCGGCTACACCTTC
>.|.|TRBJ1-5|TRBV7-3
CASSLEGEGNQPQHF
TGTGCCAGCAGCTTAGAAGGGGAGGGCAATCAGCCCCAGCATTTT
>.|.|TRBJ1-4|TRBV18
CASSPSRAAGEKLFF
TGTGCCAGCTCACCATCCCGGGCCGCAGGGGAAAAACTGTTTTTT
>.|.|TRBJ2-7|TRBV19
CASSIGMAGNEQYF
TGTGCCAGTAGTATAGGGATGGCGGGGAACGAGCAGTACTTC
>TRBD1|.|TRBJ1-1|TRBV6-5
CASSPQGSNTEAFF
TGTGCCAGCAGTCCACAGGGGTCGAACACTGAAGCTTTCTTT
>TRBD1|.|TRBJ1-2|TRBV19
CASSMGQGVNGYTF
TGTGCCAGTAGTATGGGACAGGGGGTAAATGGCTACACCTTC
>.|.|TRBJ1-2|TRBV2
CASSEDPGDYGYTF
TGTGCCAGCAGTGAAGACCCGGGGGACTATGGCTACACCTTC
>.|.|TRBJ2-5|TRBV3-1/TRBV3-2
CASSRNSLRSGTQYF
TGTGCCAGCAGCCGGAATAGCTTGAGGTCGGGGACCCAGTACTTC
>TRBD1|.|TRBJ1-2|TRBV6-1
CASSEGQGSGYTF
TGTGCCAGCAGTGAAGGACAGGGGTCTGGCTACACCTTC
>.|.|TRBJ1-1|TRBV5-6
CASSLRGRGRNTEAFF
TGTGCCAGCAGCTTGCGGGGGCGCGGGAGGAACACTGAAGCTTTCTTT